This T cell receptor beta chain was sequenced during a study of blood T cells in healthy people across ages (dated by TCRdb to the mid-2010s). Broadly, across the study: In model experiments, roughly one uniquely barcoded TCR beta cDNA molecule per two T cells was captured by template switching. To track age-related changes in TCR beta repertoire diversity, the study relied on deep sequencing normalized with unique cDNA molecular identifiers. Four age groups were formed from the donors: young (average roughly 15 years), middle-aged (more than 35), aged (around 68) and long-lived (roughly 81). Donors of different ages were randomly distributed across sequencing lanes to avoid experimental bias. For two donors (one aged 18 to 29 and one aged 80 or older), the study analyzed two additional independent replicas of 1 million unique cDNA reads from the same blood draw. The study at large found these results: Because profiling used bulk unsorted PBMCs, naive and antigen-experienced compartments could not be compared conclusively. Estimates of total diversity based on one million sequenced T cells were considered lower bounds and underestimates. The long-lived group showed more naive CD4+ T cells, fewer expanded clones and increased TCR diversity than the aged group, suggesting age selection. The CMV infection status of donors was not known, potentially confounding age-related changes in expanded clonotypes. As age increased, observed TCR beta diversity per million T cells dropped in a roughly linear way, and a significant reduction was already evident by age about 40. There was a strong correlation between observed TCR beta diversity and the percentage of naive T cells measured by flow cytometry.

The germline V gene gives CDR1 as SGHRS and CDR2 as YFSETQ. Including cysteine and phenylalanine, the CDR3 has 15 amino acids. Kept here is only the CDR3 DNA, which spans 45 bases and is read in frame from base 1. From V the trimming removes 1 base and from J it removes 4 bases, while the gene matches leave 3 bases of the junction unaccounted for. Receptor amplification or capture employed 5' RACE. Sequencing used an Illumina HiSeq 2500. A second PCR of roughly 7 to 11 cycles was performed with a sample-barcoded 5' primer and a J-beta primer mix. Each TCR beta cDNA molecule received a unique molecular identifier from a template-switch 5' adaptor carrying 12 random nucleotides. Each sample yielded at least 3 million CDR3-containing paired-end reads. First-strand cDNA synthesis was performed from all RNA using the Mint cDNA synthesis kit, with priming by a TRBC-specific oligonucleotide. All cDNA was treated with uracil-DNA glycosylase and then went through a first 18-cycle PCR with the universal primers M1SS and BC2_uni_R. The study's processing was this. Each sample was normalized by randomly selecting 1 million high-quality reads, each carrying a distinct molecular identifier. Reads sharing molecular identifiers were discarded rather than binned into consensus sequences. MiTCR, run with a Q25 quality threshold and the strictest error-elimination algorithm, handled CDR3 identification, clonotype clustering and error correction. A nonparametric unseen species model using Euler transformation provided a lower-bound estimate of total TCR beta diversity. TCRdb ran its own pipeline on the public reads, namely fastp trimming at Q25 and MiXCR clone calling, and kept in-frame beta chains. Rows are unified per CDR3 protein, each entry keeping the most common DNA and genes. The V and J calls, along with clone size, are taken from TCRdb and not from the paper's own processing. This sample comprises roughly 680,000 distinct CDR3 sequences, 20% to 25% of them detected only once. The ten largest clones add up to more than 3% of the sample.

The 39 donors, aged about 6 to 100 years, were systemically healthy Caucasian individuals from Russia. Each donor gave about 9.7 milliliters of peripheral blood, drawn into EDTA-treated Vacutainer tubes. Ficoll-Paque density-gradient centrifugation was used to isolate PBMCs, with at least 6 million per sample. Trizol reagent was used to extract total RNA from the PBMCs, yielding at least 6 micrograms per sample. For every donor, flow cytometry on a PBMC aliquot measured the percentage of naive CD45RAhigh/CD27high T cells. As to this clonotype: Its binding antigen is unknown. Per-base qualities were not stored, and no clone one base away is much larger.

The V and J genes are TRBV5-1 and TRBJ2-2; TRBD1 matches 8 bases in the middle. This TCR was recovered from a man between 65 and 85 years old in good health. What was sequenced was blood. Here the CDR3 is given as CASSLRQGPTGELFF. The DNA is as follows: TGCGCCAGCAGCTTGAGACAGGGGCCCACCGGGGAGCTGTTTTTT.